A single sample gave rise to the 15 T cell receptor beta chains below, sequenced in a study of T cells in localized non-small cell lung cancer. Measured with immunoSEQ multiplex PCR; TCRdb has only the in-frame clones, and not every one. The data hold 25,000 to 35,000 clones, with around 93% observed a single time. This specimen consisted of peripheral blood, obtained before any cancer treatment. The receptors were gathered from a female donor of 60 years or more with stage I lung adenocarcinoma.

The rearrangement uses TRBV19 and TRBJ2-1; D gene ambiguous. CDR1 LNHDA and CDR2 SQIVND come from the germline V gene (reference sequence). CDR3 size: 15 residues. V was clipped by 0 bases and J by 5 bases, with 11 bases between them. CDR3 coding DNA: TGTGCCAGTAGTATAGATCGCGGACCCAACAATGAGCAGTTCTTC. Protein sequence: CASSIDRGPNNEQFF.

This clone has a handful of counts. The chain is built from TRBV6-1 and TRBJ2-3, with D possibly TRBD2 on 6 matching bases. CDR3 length equals 15 residues. Trimming removed 4 bases from V and 5 bases from J, with 16 bases in between. The V gene's germline CDR1 is MNHNS and CDR2 SASEGT. The chain's CDR3 is CASSGAGFLGDTQYF. CDR3 DNA: TGTGCCAGCAGTGGCGCGGGGTTTTTGGGAGATACGCAGTATTTT.

The J gene is TRBJ1-2, the V gene TRBV7-2; no firm D call. Germline values: CDR1 SGHTA, CDR2 FQGNSA. This CDR3 contains 14 residues. The V end lost 0 bases, the J end lost 4 bases, and 9 bases lay between the germline ends. CDR3: CASSLAGAGYGYTF. CDR3 nucleotide sequence: TGTGCCAGCAGCTTAGCGGGCGCCGGCTATGGCTACACCTTC. Filled out from reference TRBV7-2 and TRBJ1-2, the complete variable domain reads GAGVSQSPSNKVTEKGKDVELRCDPISGHTALYWYRQSLGQGLEFLIYFQGNSAPDKSGLPSDRFSAERTGGSVSTLTIQRTQQEDSAVYLCASSLAGAGYGYTFGSGTRLTVV.

This clone was detected only once. The CDR3 loop is CASRLTGVDNEKLFF. CDR3 DNA: TGTGCCAGCAGACTGACAGGGGTAGATAATGAAAAACTGTTTTTT. The chain carries TRBV2 and TRBJ1-4, with 8 bases fitting TRBD1. Germline assignment: CDR1 SNHLY and CDR2 FYNNEI. Trimming cost V 6 bases and J 4 bases; bases outside gene matches: 7. This CDR3 contains 15 residues.

The V call is TRBV28, the J call TRBJ2-1, with 8 bases matching TRBD1. V lost 8 bases and J lost 1; bases outside the gene matches: 1. Germline-derived CDR1 and CDR2 are MDHEN and SYDVKM. This CDR3 region has 13 residues. The CDR3: CASQGASYNEQFF. CDR3 nucleotides: TGTGCCAGCCAGGGGGCGTCCTACAATGAGCAGTTCTTC. The full variable domain, rest sourced from reference TRBV28 and TRBJ2-1, is DVKVTQSSRYLVKRTGEKVFLECVQDMDHENMFWYRQDPGLGLRLIYFSYDVKMKEKGDIPEGYSVSREKKERFSLILESASTNQTSMYLCASQGASYNEQFFGPGTRLTVL.

V gene TRBV15 combines with J gene TRBJ1-5, with 8 bases fitting TRBD1. Germline-derived CDR1 and CDR2 are LNHNV and YYDKDF (reference sequence). V gave up 3 bases and J gave up 9 bases; unmatched junction bases: 10. This CDR3 spans 15 amino acids. CDR3: CATSRTGDLPWPQHF. Here the CDR3 DNA reads TGTGCCACCAGCAGGACAGGGGATCTACCGTGGCCCCAGCATTTT.

This chain connects TRBV27 to TRBJ1-6; the match to TRBD1 covers 7 bases. This CDR3 is 17 amino acids long. In germline, CDR1 is MNHEY, CDR2 SMNVEV (reference sequence). V lost 3 bases and J lost 3; bases outside the gene matches: 8. Here the CDR3 DNA reads TGTGCCAGCAGTTTGGGGGTAGGGGGCGACTATAATTCACCCCTCCACTTT. Translation: CASSLGVGGDYNSPLHF.

The chain carries TRBV6-1 and TRBJ1-5; D is unresolved. The CDR3 loop spans 14 amino acids. The V gene lost 0 bases and the J gene lost 7 bases, with 10 bases spanning the gap. The germline CDR1 and CDR2 sequences are MNHNS and SASEGT. The CDR3 bases are TGTGCCAGCAGTGAAGCGTATTCCGGACAGCCCCAGCATTTT. It specifies CASSEAYSGQPQHF.

V and J are TRBV5-1 and TRBJ1-2; TRBD1 might be the D (6 bases). Looked up from germline, CDR1 is SGHRS and CDR2 is YFSETQ. V was clipped by 0 bases and J by 8 bases, with 14 bases between them. The CDR3 is made up of 14 amino acids. The CDR3 region is CASSLGQDIGGYTF. CDR3 nucleotide sequence: TGCGCCAGCAGCTTGGGACAGGATATCGGCGGCTACACCTTC.

The rearrangement links TRBV10-3 to TRBJ1-2, with 7 bases fitting TRBD1. CDR1 and CDR2 (germline): ENHRY, SYGVKD. V lost 4 bases and J lost 12; bases outside the gene matches: 5. This CDR3 is built from 11 residues. The CDR3 coding sequence is TGTGCCATCAGTGGACAGGGTAGGAACACCTTC. Its translation: CAISGQGRNTF.

The genes are TRBV30 and TRBJ2-7, with D possibly being TRBD2 (6 bases). This CDR3 is 14 amino acids long. Trimming cost V 6 bases and J 6 bases, with 21 bases left between them. The germline V gene encodes CDR1 GTSNPN and CDR2 SVGIG (reference sequence). The CDR3 DNA reads as TGTGCCTGTTCCTCCGGGACTTCGGGACGCGAGCAGTACTTC. Translating gives CACSSGTSGREQYF.

This chain connects TRBV29-1 to TRBJ1-2; a weak D match, TRBD1 (6 bases). The CDR3 spans 12 residues. Germline V gene sequence: CDR1 SQVTM, CDR2 ANQGSEA. With 4 bases removed from V and 7 bases from J, the gap between germline ends came to 13 bases. DNA for the CDR3: TGCAGCGTTGTTTTAGGGGGTGCTGGCTACACCTTC. It translates to CSVVLGGAGYTF.

This clone was detected once. This chain links TRBV5-1 with TRBJ2-5, with D tentatively TRBD1 (6 bases). The CDR3 length is 15 residues. Germline V gene lookup returns CDR1 SGHRS and CDR2 YFSETQ. V was clipped by 0 bases and J by 5 bases, with 14 bases between them. The CDR3 nucleotides are TGCGCCAGCAGCTTGGGTGCATCAGGGGTCGAGACCCAGTACTTC. Amino acids: CASSLGASGVETQYF. Full variable domain (missing parts from reference TRBV5-1 and TRBJ2-5): KAGVTQTPRYLIKTRGQQVTLSCSPISGHRSVSWYQQTPGQGLQFLFEYFSETQRNKGNFPGRFSGRQFSNSRSEMNVSTLELGDSALYLCASSLGASGVETQYFGPGTRLLVL.

V usage is TRBV11-2 and J usage is TRBJ2-5, with unresolved D. Germline V gives CDR1 SGHAT, CDR2 FQNNGV. The length of the CDR3 is 13 residues. Trimming stripped 3 bases from V and 6 bases from J, with 11 bases between. CDR3 loop: CASSFPRTQTQYF. The CDR3 DNA reads TGTGCCAGCAGCTTCCCTAGGACCCAGACCCAGTACTTC.

This sequence joins TRBV18 and TRBJ1-6; no definite D call. The V end lost 3 bases, the J end lost 11 bases, and 11 bases lay between the germline ends. The CDR3 covers 13 residues. CDR1 and CDR2 from the germline V gene are KGHSH and LQKENI. CDR3 sequence: CASSPYEGAPLHF. The CDR3 DNA reads as TGTGCCAGCTCACCGTACGAGGGCGCACCCCTCCACTTT.